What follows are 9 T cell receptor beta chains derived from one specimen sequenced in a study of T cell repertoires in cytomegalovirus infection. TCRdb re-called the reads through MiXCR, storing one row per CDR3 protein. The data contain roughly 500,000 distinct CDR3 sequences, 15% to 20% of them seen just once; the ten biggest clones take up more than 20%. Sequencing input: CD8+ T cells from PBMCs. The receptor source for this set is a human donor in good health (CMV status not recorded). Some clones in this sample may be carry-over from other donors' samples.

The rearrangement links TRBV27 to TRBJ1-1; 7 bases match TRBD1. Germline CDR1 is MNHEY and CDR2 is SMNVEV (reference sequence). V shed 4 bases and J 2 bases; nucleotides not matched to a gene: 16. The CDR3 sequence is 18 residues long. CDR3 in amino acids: CASSSIHLAGGLNTEAFF. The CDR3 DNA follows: TGTGCCAGCAGTTCAATTCACCTAGCAGGGGGGCTTAACACTGAAGCTTTCTTT.

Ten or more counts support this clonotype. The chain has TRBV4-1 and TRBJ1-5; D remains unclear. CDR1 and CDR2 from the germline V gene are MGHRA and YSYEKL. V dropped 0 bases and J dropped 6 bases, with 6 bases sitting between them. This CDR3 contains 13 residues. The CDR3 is CASSQDHGQPQHF. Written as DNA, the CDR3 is TGCGCCAGCAGCCAAGATCACGGTCAGCCCCAGCATTTT.

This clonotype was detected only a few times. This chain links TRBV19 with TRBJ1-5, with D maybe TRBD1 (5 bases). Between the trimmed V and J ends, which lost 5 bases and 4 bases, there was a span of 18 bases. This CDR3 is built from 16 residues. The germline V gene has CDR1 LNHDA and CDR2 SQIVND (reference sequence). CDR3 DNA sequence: TGTGCCAGTAGTCCCGGGACTTCCTCCTTTAATCAGCCCCAGCATTTT. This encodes CASSPGTSSFNQPQHF.

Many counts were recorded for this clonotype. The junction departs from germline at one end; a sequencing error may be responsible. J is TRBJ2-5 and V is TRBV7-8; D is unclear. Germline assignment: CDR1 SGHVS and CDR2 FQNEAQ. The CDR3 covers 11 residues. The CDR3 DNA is TGTGCCAGCAGCTTAGGATCTCTGGCCCACTTC. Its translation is CASSLGSLAHF.

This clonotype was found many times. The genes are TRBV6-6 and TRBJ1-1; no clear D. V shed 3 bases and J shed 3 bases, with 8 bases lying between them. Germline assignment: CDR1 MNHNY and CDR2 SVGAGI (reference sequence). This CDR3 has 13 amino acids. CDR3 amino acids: CASSYPGYTEAFF. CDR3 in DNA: TGTGCCAGCAGTTATCCGGGGTACACTGAAGCTTTCTTT.

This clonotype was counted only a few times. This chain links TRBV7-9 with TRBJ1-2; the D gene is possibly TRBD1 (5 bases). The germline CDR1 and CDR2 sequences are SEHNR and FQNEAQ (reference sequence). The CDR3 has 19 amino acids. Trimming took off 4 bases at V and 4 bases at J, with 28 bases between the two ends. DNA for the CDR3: TGTGCCAGCAGCTCCTCCGACGGTCCCGGGGGGAGAGAAGGCTATGGCTACACCTTC. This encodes CASSSSDGPGGREGYGYTF.

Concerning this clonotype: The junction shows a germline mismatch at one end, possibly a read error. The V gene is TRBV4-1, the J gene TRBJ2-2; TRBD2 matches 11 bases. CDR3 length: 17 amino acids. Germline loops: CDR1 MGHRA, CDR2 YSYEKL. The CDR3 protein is CASSQVGGLADTGELFF. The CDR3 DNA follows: TGTGCCAGCAGCCAGGTTGGGGGACTAGCGGACACCGGGGAGCTGTTTTTT.

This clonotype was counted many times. DNA for the CDR3: TGTGCCAGCAGTTTCTCACTAGAGCAGTTCTTC. This sequence encodes CASSFSLEQFF. The chain links TRBV28 to TRBJ2-1; D not certain. The CDR3 has 11 amino acids. Trimming took 3 bases from V and 10 from J, leaving 7 bases between them. Germline CDR1 MDHEN, CDR2 SYDVKM.

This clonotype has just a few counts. CDR3 in DNA: TGTGCCAGCAGCGTAGGCAGAGATACAGATACGCAGTATTTT. Encoded protein: CASSVGRDTDTQYF. The chain is built from TRBV9 and TRBJ2-3; D gene unclear. This CDR3 region has 14 residues. Deletions cut 0 bases from V and 3 bases from J, with 8 bases between. Germline V gene data show CDR1 as SGDLS and CDR2 as YYNGEE.